One and the same sample provided the 31 T cell receptor beta chains below, sequenced in a study of T cell responses to AZD1222 COVID-19 vaccine. TCRdb's table, derived via immunoSEQ multiplex PCR, lists solely in-frame clones and lacks some. The sample carries 65,000 to 85,000 clones, around nine tenths recorded once. Sample: peripheral blood, taken on day 0 of AZD1222 vaccination. The receptors stem from an adult in good health.

The genes are TRBV7-8 and TRBJ2-3; TRBD1 is a possible D gene (6 bases). V gave up 5 bases and J gave up 14 bases, with 20 bases separating them. CDR3 length: 13 amino acids. The germline V gene has CDR1 SGHVS and CDR2 FQNEAQ. The CDR3 spells CASSRQDPGPRYF. The CDR3 DNA follows: TGTGCCAGCAGCCGACAGGACCCGGGACCCCGGTATTTT.

This clone was counted a few times. The CDR3 DNA sequence: TGCGCCAGTTTTAATTCACCCCTCCACTTT. Protein: CASFNSPLHF. The chain has TRBV5-1 and TRBJ1-6; no clear D. The V end lost 8 bases, the J end lost 6 bases, and 3 bases lay between the germline ends. Per the germline V gene, CDR1 is SGHRS and CDR2 is YFSETQ. There are 10 residues in the CDR3.

This clone came up once. The chain carries TRBV18 and TRBJ2-1, with D possibly TRBD2 on 5 matching bases. This CDR3 has 14 residues. Trimming took off 10 bases at V and 8 bases at J, with 21 bases between the two ends. Germline V gene data show CDR1 as KGHSH and CDR2 as LQKENI. The CDR3 region is CATQLGSYGDEQFF. Written as DNA, the CDR3 is TGTGCCACTCAACTGGGGAGCTACGGGGATGAGCAGTTCTTC.

This clone has only a few counts. The rearrangement joins TRBV7-9 to TRBJ2-5, with 12 positions matching TRBD1. Germline V lookup: CDR1 SEHNR, CDR2 FQNEAQ (reference sequence). V trimming: 4 bases; J trimming: 4 bases; junction bases outside the gene matches: 13. The CDR3 contains 18 residues. The DNA of the CDR3 is TGTGCCAGCAGCTGGAGGGACAGGGGGCGCGGGTTTCGAGAGACCCAGTACTTC. It codes for CASSWRDRGRGFRETQYF.

The chain recombines TRBV28 with TRBJ2-7; TRBD2 matches at 9 bases. V shed 5 bases and J 6 bases; nucleotides not matched to a gene: 11. The CDR3 totals 15 residues. Germline CDR1 is MDHEN and CDR2 is SYDVKM. DNA of the CDR3: TGTGCCAGCAGTAAGCGGGAGGTCGTTTTTCGCGAGCAGTACTTC. This sequence encodes CASSKREVVFREQYF.

The rearrangement links TRBV28 to TRBJ1-1, with a possible D match to TRBD1 (5 bases). There are 14 residues in the CDR3. V dropped 8 bases and J dropped 3 bases, with 16 bases sitting between them. CDR1 MDHEN and CDR2 SYDVKM come from the germline V gene. CDR3 loop: CASASGQGDTEAFF. The CDR3 DNA follows: TGTGCCAGCGCATCAGGGCAGGGCGACACTGAAGCTTTCTTT.

The chain couples TRBV29-1 to TRBJ2-3, with D perhaps assigned TRBD1 or TRBD2 (5 bases each). V gave up 3 bases and J gave up 2 bases, with 15 bases separating them. Germline V gene sequence: CDR1 SQVTM, CDR2 ANQGSEA. CDR3 length equals 15 residues. CDR3 loop: CSVEGVGWVTDTQYF. CDR3 sequence (DNA): TGCAGCGTTGAGGGGGTGGGTTGGGTCACAGATACGCAGTATTTT.

The V gene is TRBV5-6, the J gene TRBJ1-6, with no clear D. This CDR3 spans 16 amino acids. Germline V gives CDR1 SGHDT, CDR2 YYEEEE. V shed 1 base and J shed 0 bases, with 8 bases lying between them. CDR3 region: CASSLLGSSYNSPLHF. The CDR3 coding sequence is TGTGCCAGCAGCTTGCTGGGAAGCTCCTATAATTCACCCCTCCACTTT. Full variable domain (missing parts from reference TRBV5-6 and TRBJ1-6): DAGVTQSPTHLIKTRGQQVTLRCSPKSGHDTVSWYQQALGQGPQFIFQYYEEEERQRGNFPDRFSGHQFPNYSSELNVNALLLGDSALYLCASSLLGSSYNSPLHFGNGTRLTVT.

The CDR3 DNA follows: TGTGCCAGCAGTGCGGAGACAGGGGGTAACATTCAGTACTTC. Its translation: CASSAETGGNIQYF. The V and J genes are TRBV2 and TRBJ2-4; 9 bases are a match to TRBD1. J was trimmed by 7 bases and V by 4 bases; bases with no gene match: 5. Per germline, CDR1 SNHLY and CDR2 FYNNEI. This CDR3 has 14 residues.

The genes are TRBV18 and TRBJ2-3; TRBD2 agrees at 9 bases. CDR1 and CDR2 from the germline V gene are KGHSH and LQKENI. This CDR3 contains 16 residues. After removal of 3 bases from V and 4 bases from J, the junction contained 8 bases not matched to a gene. The DNA for the CDR3 is TGTGCCAGCTCACCTGCTGCGGGGGGGAGAGCAGATACGCAGTATTTT. It yields the protein CASSPAAGGRADTQYF.

V usage is TRBV7-2 and J usage is TRBJ2-5, with D possibly called TRBD1 or TRBD2 (5 bases each). CDR3 length equals 17 residues. Trimming removed 0 bases at V and 4 bases at J, with 18 bases between. Per the germline V gene, CDR1 is SGHTA and CDR2 is FQGNSA. The CDR3 nucleotides read TGTGCCAGCAGCTTAGCCTACCGCAGAGGGGCGGGAGAGACCCAGTACTTC. Protein sequence: CASSLAYRRGAGETQYF.

This clone is termed medium-sized. V is TRBV7-8 and J is TRBJ2-1; TRBD1 aligns across 11 bases. The V gene's germline CDR1 is SGHVS and CDR2 FQNEAQ. The CDR3 extends over 16 amino acids. V was clipped by 5 bases and J by 5 bases; unmatched bases: 8. The CDR3 nucleotides read TGTGCCAGCAGCAACCACCGGGACAGGGGGGACAATGAGCAGTTCTTC. This gives the protein CASSNHRDRGDNEQFF.

V gene TRBV6-5 combines with J gene TRBJ2-7; D gene unclear. V lost 0 bases and J 3 bases, leaving 6 bases between the germline ends. Germline V gene lookup returns CDR1 MNHEY and CDR2 SVGAGI. The CDR3 is 13 amino acids. For the CDR3, the DNA is TGTGCCAGCAGTTACTCTGAAAGCTACGAGCAGTACTTC. It codes for CASSYSESYEQYF.

This clone was recorded only once. The chain recombines TRBV5-1 with TRBJ2-3, with a tentative D call TRBD1 (5 bases). Germline loops: CDR1 SGHRS, CDR2 YFSETQ. Trimming took off 4 bases at V and 2 bases at J, with 14 bases between the two ends. The CDR3 runs to 15 residues. CDR3: CASSRGFGHTDTQYF. The DNA for the CDR3 is TGCGCCAGCAGCAGGGGATTCGGCCACACAGATACGCAGTATTTT.

This chain links TRBV3-1 (or the pseudogene TRBV3-2) with TRBJ1-4; D gene unclear. The CDR3 runs 11 residues. Germline V lookup: CDR1 LGHDT, CDR2 YNNKEL (reference sequence). V was clipped by 3 bases and J by 8 bases, with 4 bases between them. The CDR3 sequence: CASSQSEKLFF. The CDR3 coding sequence is TGTGCCAGCAGCCAGAGCGAAAAACTGTTTTTT.

About this clone itself: The sample carries other DNA sequences with the same CDR3. V and J are TRBV28 and TRBJ1-1; no reliable D call. The CDR3 is 14 residues long. The V gene lost 3 bases and the J gene lost 6 bases, with 14 bases spanning the gap. Looked up from germline, CDR1 is MDHEN and CDR2 is SYDVKM. CDR3 DNA sequence: TGTGCCAGCAGTTTCGGGAGAGGTAGGCCTGAAGCTTTCTTT. Residues: CASSFGRGRPEAFF. The full variable domain, its missing parts supplied by reference TRBV28 and TRBJ1-1, is DVKVTQSSRYLVKRTGEKVFLECVQDMDHENMFWYRQDPGLGLRLIYFSYDVKMKEKGDIPEGYSVSREKKERFSLILESASTNQTSMYLCASSFGRGRPEAFFGQGTRLTVV.

The rearrangement links TRBV28 to TRBJ1-6; D is undetermined. V dropped 2 bases and J dropped 4 bases, with 9 bases sitting between them. The CDR3 runs to 15 residues. CDR1 is MDHEN and CDR2 is SYDVKM in the germline V gene. The CDR3 DNA follows: TGTGCCAGCAGTTTAGGAGGAAGGTATAATTCACCCCTCCACTTT. Protein product: CASSLGGRYNSPLHF. The full variable domain, rest sourced from reference TRBV28 and TRBJ1-6, is DVKVTQSSRYLVKRTGEKVFLECVQDMDHENMFWYRQDPGLGLRLIYFSYDVKMKEKGDIPEGYSVSREKKERFSLILESASTNQTSMYLCASSLGGRYNSPLHFGNGTRLTVT.

The genes are TRBV5-4 and TRBJ2-3; D is unresolved. V dropped 4 bases and J dropped 1 base, with 7 bases sitting between them. This CDR3 spans 13 amino acids. Germline V gene data show CDR1 as SGHNT and CDR2 as YYREEE (reference sequence). CDR3 region: CASSQTGTDTQYF. CDR3 sequence (DNA): TGTGCCAGCAGCCAGACTGGCACAGATACGCAGTATTTT.

The genes are TRBV7-2 and TRBJ2-2, with D perhaps TRBD1 or TRBD2 (5 bases each). CDR1 is SGHTA, CDR2 FQGNSA, per germline. The CDR3 extends over 19 amino acids. Trimming cost V 4 bases and J 3 bases, with 24 bases left between them. CDR3 nucleotides: TGTGCCAGCAGCTCCCTAGCCTGGAGCGATGGGGCGTACACCGGGGAGCTGTTTTTT. As protein: CASSSLAWSDGAYTGELFF.

The V and J genes are TRBV19 and TRBJ1-1; maybe TRBD1 (6 bases). V lost 7 bases to trimming and J lost 5 bases, with 20 bases between them. CDR3 length: 15 amino acids. In germline, CDR1 is LNHDA, CDR2 SQIVND (reference sequence). For the CDR3, the DNA is TGTGCCAGTACAACTTTACAGGGAAGTAGGACTGAAGCTTTCTTT. Its translation is CASTTLQGSRTEAFF.

The CDR3 nucleotides are TGTGCCAGCAGTGAACGGACAGGGGTTGGGGAGACCCAGTACTTC. Amino acids: CASSERTGVGETQYF. V usage is TRBV6-4 and J usage is TRBJ2-5; 9 bases are shared with TRBD1. The CDR3 consists of 15 residues. Germline V lookup: CDR1 MRHNA, CDR2 SNTAGT. With V trimmed by 3 bases and J by 5 bases, 7 bases remained unmatched.

The J gene is TRBJ2-1, the V gene TRBV5-1, with 9 bases aligning to TRBD1. CDR1 is SGHRS, CDR2 YFSETQ, per germline. This CDR3 comprises 14 residues. V dropped 7 bases and J dropped 2; count of bases not matched to a gene: 4. In DNA form, the CDR3 reads TGCGCCAGCGGAAGGGACAGGGCCTACAATGAGCAGTTCTTC. Protein sequence: CASGRDRAYNEQFF.

V is TRBV28 and J is TRBJ1-1, with D possibly TRBD1 on 5 matching bases. The germline gives CDR1 MDHEN, CDR2 SYDVKM. Trimming took 6 bases from V and 0 from J, leaving 17 bases between them. The CDR3 sequence is 16 residues long. The CDR3 DNA reads as TGTGCCAGCAGCCCCGGGGGTGGCGTAATGAACACTGAAGCTTTCTTT. Protein sequence: CASSPGGGVMNTEAFF.

V is TRBV28 and J is TRBJ1-2; the D is unclear. From germline, CDR1 is MDHEN and CDR2 SYDVKM. V was cut by 5 bases and J by 3 bases, with 7 bases left in between. The CDR3 covers 12 residues. DNA for the CDR3: TGTGCCAGCAGTCCATTGTACTATGGCTACACCTTC. This codes for CASSPLYYGYTF.

The CDR3 region is CASSSLGTASGNTIYF. CDR3 sequence (DNA): TGTGCCAGCAGCTCCCTAGGGACAGCTTCTGGAAACACCATATATTTT. This chain joins TRBV7-9 and TRBJ1-3; 7 bases are shared with TRBD1. V was pared by 4 bases and J by 1 base, with 7 bases of the junction left unmatched. Germline V gene lookup returns CDR1 SEHNR and CDR2 FQNEAQ (reference sequence). The CDR3 length is 16 residues.

The rearrangement links TRBV6-5 to TRBJ2-2; D is unresolved. Germline V gives CDR1 MNHEY, CDR2 SVGAGI. The CDR3 extends over 12 amino acids. Between the trimmed V and J ends, which lost 6 bases and 5 bases, there was a span of 7 bases. CDR3: CASRTYTGELFF. Here the CDR3 DNA reads TGTGCCAGCAGAACCTATACCGGGGAGCTGTTTTTT.

This chain joins TRBV2 and TRBJ2-7; D ambiguous. In germline, CDR1 is SNHLY, CDR2 FYNNEI. Deletions cut 9 bases from V and 5 bases from J, with 17 bases between. This CDR3 has 13 residues. CDR3 bases: TGTGCCAGTACCCAATGGCCCCGGGACGAGCAGTACGTC. It yields the protein CASTQWPRDEQYV.

This chain joins TRBV28 and TRBJ1-6; 8 bases align to TRBD1. V lost 5 bases, J lost 9 bases, and 9 bases stayed unmatched. Germline V gives CDR1 MDHEN, CDR2 SYDVKM. This CDR3 contains 15 residues. The CDR3 protein is CASSAADRDGSPLHF. CDR3 nucleotides: TGTGCCAGCAGTGCGGCGGACAGGGATGGTTCACCCCTCCACTTT.

The chain couples TRBV10-2 to TRBJ1-2; no definite D call. V was pared by 5 bases and J by 6 bases, with 13 bases between. CDR3 length: 13 amino acids. Germline-derived CDR1 and CDR2 are WSHSY and SAAADI. CDR3 bases: TGCGCCAGCAGTCCGACGGCGCGGAATGGCTACACCTTC. It yields the protein CASSPTARNGYTF.

This chain joins TRBV6-5 and TRBJ2-2; D call uncertain. This CDR3 is built from 15 residues. The V gene's germline CDR1 is MNHEY and CDR2 SVGAGI. Trimming removed 5 bases from V and 2 bases from J, with 12 bases in between. The CDR3 loop reads CASSKLGHNTGELFF. DNA for the CDR3: TGTGCCAGCAGTAAACTCGGCCACAACACCGGGGAGCTGTTTTTT.

This chain links TRBV11-1 with TRBJ2-7; D is tentatively TRBD1 or TRBD2 (5 bases each). Germline V gene lookup returns CDR1 SGHAT and CDR2 FQDESV (reference sequence). This CDR3 contains 15 residues. The germline V and J ends were trimmed by 0 bases and 2 bases, with 11 bases remaining between them. This CDR3 reads CASSLAAPGPYEQYF. CDR3 nucleotides: TGTGCCAGCAGCTTAGCGGCCCCGGGGCCCTACGAGCAGTACTTC.